This T cell receptor beta chain was identified in a study of control samples from healthy donors and cancer patients. Clones were sequenced by immunoSEQ multiplex PCR, and TCRdb holds only the in-frame ones, with some missing. Of approximately 87,000 clones detected, over 85% appear once; the ten largest clones hold 1.3%. V was clipped by 3 bases and J by 0 bases, with 5 bases between them. The CDR3 extends over 13 amino acids. Germline CDR1 reads KGHSH; CDR2 reads LQKENI. This chain uses TRBV18 with TRBJ1-2; D remains unclear. Source material: PBMCs. The source of this sequence is a middle-aged woman with lung cancer. The CDR3 region is CASSPPANYGYTF. The CDR3 DNA is TGTGCCAGCTCACCTCCTGCTAACTATGGCTACACCTTC.